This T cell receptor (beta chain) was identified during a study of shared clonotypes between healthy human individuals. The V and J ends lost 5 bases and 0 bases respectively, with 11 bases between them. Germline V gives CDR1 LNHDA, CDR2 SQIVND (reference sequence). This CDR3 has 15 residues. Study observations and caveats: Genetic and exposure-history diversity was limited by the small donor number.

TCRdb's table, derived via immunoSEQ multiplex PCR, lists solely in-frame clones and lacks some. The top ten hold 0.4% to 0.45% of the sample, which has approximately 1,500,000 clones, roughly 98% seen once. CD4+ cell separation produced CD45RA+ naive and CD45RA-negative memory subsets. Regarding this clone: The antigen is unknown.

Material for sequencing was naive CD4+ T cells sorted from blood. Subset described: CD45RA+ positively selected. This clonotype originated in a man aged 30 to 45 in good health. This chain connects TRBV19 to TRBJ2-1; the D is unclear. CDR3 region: CASSLIRSSYNEQFF. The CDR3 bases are TGTGCCAGTAGTCTCATAAGAAGCTCCTACAATGAGCAGTTCTTC.